Described below is a single T cell receptor beta chain sequence and its context. Authors' data handling: Amplification of reference gene primers provided the estimated nucleated cell counts. Assay used: immunoSEQ multiplex PCR; TCRdb lists only in-frame clones, some missing. For V, J and clone size, that table is used; D and trimming come from the DNA. This table has 120,000 or so clones, about 85% appearing once. This sample stems from a study of blood T cell repertoires in COVID-19. At the level of the study: Samples came from the United States, Italy and Spain, spanning acute and convalescent COVID-19.

Sample: peripheral blood. The receptor comes from a man older than 75 with active or convalescent COVID-19.

The CDR3 here is CASGFGSYQPQHF. CDR3 coding DNA: TGTGCTAGTGGTTTCGGGTCTTATCAGCCCCAGCATTTT. The rearrangement links TRBV12-5 to TRBJ1-5, with D unclear. Between the trimmed V and J ends, which lost 3 bases and 5 bases, there was a span of 8 bases. CDR1 is LGHNT and CDR2 is FRNRAP in the germline V gene. The CDR3 extends over 13 amino acids.